This T cell receptor (beta chain) was retrieved from a study of siplizumab effects on memory and regulatory T cells. Notes on the study in general: Controls had more than 25% Treg-derived mappable alloreactive CD4+ clones on average, versus approximately 70% with siplizumab. Unstimulated naive T cells seemed to show more diversity than memory cells did, and they also seemed to be among the major contributors to the alloresponse. An assignable naive or memory phenotype was lacking in roughly 80-97% of proliferating CD4+ or CD8+ clones.

This CDR3 spans 11 amino acids. Germline loops: CDR1 DFQATT, CDR2 SNEGSKA (reference sequence). Trimming took 6 bases from V and 13 from J, leaving 16 bases between them. Measured with immunoSEQ multiplex PCR; TCRdb has only the in-frame clones, and not every one. The sample holds 90,000 to 120,000 clones, roughly nine tenths seen once. The sample holds one count of this clone. What it binds is not known. The sample carries other DNA sequences with the same CDR3. Sequenced input: Tregs sorted from blood. This TCR was recovered from a human donor in good health. The rearrangement joins TRBV20-1 to TRBJ2-1; D may be TRBD1 (5 bases). CDR3 sequence reads: CSAAPGRTQFF. The CDR3 region has the DNA TGCAGTGCCGCACCCGGACGGACACAGTTCTTC.